The 29 T cell receptor beta chains listed next were all sequenced from one sample in a study of Graves' ophthalmopathy and Graves' hyperthyroidism. Amplification of TCR beta CDR3 regions used RNA transcripts. First-round RT-PCR relied on HTBI primers, and a second-round multiplex PCR came next. TCRdb processed the multiplex PCR reads anew with MiXCR; each CDR3 protein has one entry. The table includes about 380,000 distinct CDR3 sequences, 15% detected once. Sequencing was done on a sample of peripheral blood. The receptors here all came from a woman aged 18-29 years with stable Graves' hyperthyroidism.

This clonotype showed up just a few times. The chain combines TRBV3-1 with TRBJ1-2, with 7 bases matching TRBD1. The CDR3 loop spans 15 amino acids. V was clipped by 3 bases and J by 5 bases; unmatched bases: 9. CDR1 and CDR2 (germline): LGHDT, YNNKEL (reference sequence). This CDR3 reads CASSHLDRAKYGYTF. The CDR3 coding sequence is TGTGCCAGCAGCCACCTCGACAGGGCGAAGTATGGCTACACCTTC.

With regard to this clonotype: It is likely a read error, because the conserved phenylalanine at the end of the CDR3 is missing. It is unclear where the CDR3 begins or ends on the DNA, so no DNA is shown, and the CDR3 is as TCRdb lists it. The V call is TRBV6-1, the J call TRBJ1-1; the D call in the table, TRBD1, was not verified against the DNA. The CDR3 comprises 14 residues, both ends counted. The V gene's germline CDR1 is MNHNS and CDR2 SASEGT. This CDR3 reads CASSRTPGPTEACL.

This clonotype was seen ten or more times. This rearrangement joins TRBV9 to TRBJ2-5, with unresolved D. V dropped 0 bases and J dropped 0 bases, with 9 bases sitting between them. Looked up from germline, CDR1 is SGDLS and CDR2 is YYNGEE. This CDR3 is 15 amino acids long. CDR3 DNA sequence: TGTGCCAGCAGCGTAGCTATCACCAACCAAGAGACCCAGTACTTC. Protein sequence: CASSVAITNQETQYF.

At least ten counts were recorded for this clonotype. Likely a read error: the CDR3 ends without its conserved phenylalanine or tryptophan. This sequence joins TRBV6-2 or TRBV6-3 and TRBJ1-1, with D uncertain. Trimming shortened V by 1 base and J by 4 bases, and 10 bases separated the two germline ends. The length of the CDR3 is 14 residues. Germline V gene data show CDR1 as MNHEY and CDR2 as SVGEGT. The CDR3 protein is CASSYYAVSTEAFV. The CDR3 DNA is TGTGCCAGCAGTTACTACGCGGTGAGCACTGAAGCTTTCGTT.

This clonotype was seen repeatedly, ten times or more. Sequence at one end of the junction differs from germline and may be a read error. The chain uses TRBV27 and TRBJ1-1, with 10 bases aligning to TRBD1. CDR3 length: 15 amino acids. In germline, CDR1 is MNHEY, CDR2 SMNVEV (reference sequence). CDR3 protein: CASFIPPGQGTVAFF. The CDR3 DNA reads TGTGCCAGCTTTATTCCACCGGGACAGGGGACTGTAGCTTTCTTT.

This clonotype has a count of ten or more. This sequence joins TRBV11-3 and TRBJ1-1; D uncertain. Germline CDR1 SGHNT, CDR2 YENEEA. Deletions cut 6 bases from V and 2 bases from J, with 13 bases between. The CDR3 extends over 14 amino acids. CDR3 in DNA: TGTGCCAGCAGTCCCGCGCGGGGTAACACTGAAGCTTTCTTT. The encoded protein is CASSPARGNTEAFF.

This clonotype was found many times. J is TRBJ1-6 and V is TRBV29-1; TRBD1 agrees at 8 bases. Looked up from germline, CDR1 is SQVTM and CDR2 is ANQGSEA. V gave up 6 bases and J gave up 6 bases; unmatched junction bases: 4. The CDR3 has 13 amino acids. The CDR3 here is CSVGQGPNSPLHF. CDR3 coding DNA: TGCAGCGTAGGACAGGGCCCTAATTCACCCCTCCACTTT.

The CDR3 loop is CASSVGTAREKLFF. Here the CDR3 DNA reads TGTGCCAGCAGCGTAGGAACAGCCCGGGAAAAACTGTTTTTT. The chain links TRBV9 to TRBJ1-4; D is unclear. CDR1 is SGDLS and CDR2 is YYNGEE in the germline V gene. The germline V and J ends were trimmed by 0 bases and 8 bases, with 11 bases remaining between them. CDR3 length: 14 amino acids. Full variable domain (rest looked up from reference TRBV9 and TRBJ1-4): DSGVTQTPKHLITATGQRVTLRCSPRSGDLSVYWYQQSLDQGLQFLIQYYNGEERAKGNILERFSAQQFPDLHSELNLSSLELGDSALYFCASSVGTAREKLFFGSGTQLSVL.

This clonotype occurred many times. V is TRBV6-1 and J is TRBJ1-1, with D unresolved. The V end was cut by 6 bases, the J end by 0 bases, with 11 bases between. Looked up from germline, CDR1 is MNHNS and CDR2 is SASEGT. The CDR3 runs 14 residues. Here the CDR3 reads CASRAGLMNTEAFF. The CDR3 coding sequence is TGTGCCAGCAGGGCAGGATTAATGAACACTGAAGCTTTCTTT.

In its sample, this clonotype was seen many times. The rearrangement joins TRBV15 to TRBJ2-7; no clear D. The CDR3 totals 13 residues. Trimming left V 5 bases short and J 0 bases short, with 8 bases between. Germline CDR1 is LNHNV and CDR2 is YYDKDF (reference sequence). CDR3 DNA sequence: TGTGCCACCAGCTCCCCCCCCTCCTACGAGCAGTACTTC. Translating it yields CATSSPPSYEQYF. Full variable domain (outside the CDR3, taken from reference TRBV15 and TRBJ2-7): DAMVIQNPRYQVTQFGKPVTLSCSQTLNHNVMYWYQQKSSQAPKLLFHYYDKDFNNEADTPDNFQSRRPNTSFCFLDIRSPGLGDTAMYLCATSSPPSYEQYFGPGTRLTVT.

This clonotype was picked up many times. The chain carries TRBV6-5 and TRBJ1-1; no definite D call. Trimming left V 0 bases short and J 0 bases short, with 5 bases between. The CDR3 spans 14 residues. Germline V lookup: CDR1 MNHEY, CDR2 SVGAGI. The CDR3 loop reads CASSYSNMNTEAFF. The CDR3 region has the DNA TGTGCCAGCAGTTACTCGAACATGAACACTGAAGCTTTCTTT.

There are many counts of this clonotype. The rearrangement joins TRBV20-1 to TRBJ2-7, with TRBD1 matching 7 bases. From germline, CDR1 is DFQATT and CDR2 SNEGSKA (reference sequence). The CDR3 covers 15 residues. V lost 2 bases, J lost 4 bases, and 11 bases stayed unmatched. CDR3 bases: TGCAGTGCTAGACCATACAGGGGAAAGGGTTACGAGCAGTACTTC. Protein product: CSARPYRGKGYEQYF.

This clonotype was observed many times. The chain couples TRBV7-2 to TRBJ1-1, with D tentatively TRBD1 (6 bases). Germline V gene data show CDR1 as SGHTA and CDR2 as FQGNSA. V was shortened by 5 bases and J by 3 bases, with 13 bases between the two germline ends. This CDR3 is 14 amino acids long. CDR3 coding DNA: TGTGCCAGCAGCCAATCTCCAGGGGACACTGAAGCTTTCTTT. This encodes CASSQSPGDTEAFF.

This clonotype was observed many times. CDR3 nucleotides: TGTGCCACCAGTGAGCGGGGACAGGGGGCGGGAGGCTACACCTTC. This sequence encodes CATSERGQGAGGYTF. The chain recombines TRBV24-1 with TRBJ1-2, with 12 bases aligning to TRBD1. Trimming took 4 bases from V and 8 from J; bases not matched to a gene: 7. Germline lookup yields CDR1 KGHDR and CDR2 SFDVKD. The CDR3 extends over 15 amino acids.

This clonotype came up many times. The CDR3 DNA is TGTGCCACCAGCAGACGTGAGGGGATCTCTGGCTACACCTTC. Translating it yields CATSRREGISGYTF. This chain uses TRBV15 with TRBJ1-2; the D gene is possibly TRBD1 (5 bases). The CDR3 is made up of 14 amino acids. Trimming removed 2 bases at V and 7 bases at J, with 14 bases between. Germline CDR1 LNHNV, CDR2 YYDKDF (reference sequence).

This clonotype was seen repeatedly, ten times or more. The chain carries TRBV11-2 and TRBJ1-2; D unclear. Germline CDR1 is SGHAT and CDR2 is FQNNGV. The CDR3 runs 13 residues. V gave up 5 bases and J gave up 3 bases, with 10 bases separating them. The CDR3 DNA reads as TGTGCCAGCAGCCCCGAGGGCGACTATGGCTACACCTTC. Its protein is CASSPEGDYGYTF.

This clonotype was detected many times. The CDR3 loop is CALRAESQETQYF. The CDR3 DNA reads as TGTGCCCTCAGGGCAGAATCTCAAGAGACCCAGTACTTC. V and J are TRBV7-9 and TRBJ2-5, with a weak D call TRBD1 (5 bases). This CDR3 contains 13 residues. V lost 11 bases to trimming and J lost 2 bases, with 15 bases between them. Germline CDR1 and CDR2: SEHNR and FQNEAQ (reference sequence).

V is TRBV29-1 and J is TRBJ1-5; D perhaps matches TRBD1 (6 bases). This CDR3 has 13 amino acids. With 6 bases removed from V and 6 bases from J, the gap between germline ends came to 15 bases. In germline, CDR1 is SQVTM, CDR2 ANQGSEA. DNA for the CDR3: TGCAGCGTCCAAGATCAGGGGATTCAGCCCCAGCATTTT. This gives the protein CSVQDQGIQPQHF.

This clonotype has ten or more counts. This rearrangement joins TRBV20-1 to TRBJ2-5, with D unresolved. CDR1 and CDR2 (germline): DFQATT, SNEGSKA (reference sequence). The CDR3 runs 14 residues. V gave up 4 bases and J gave up 4 bases, with 16 bases separating them. The CDR3 nucleotides are TGCAGTGCTACCGGGCCCCGAAGCCCAGAGACCCAGTACTTC. Its protein is CSATGPRSPETQYF.

This clonotype was counted ten times or more. The V gene is TRBV6-2 or TRBV6-3, the J gene TRBJ1-2; D is unclear. From germline, CDR1 is MNHEY and CDR2 SVGEGT. V lost 8 bases and J lost 2, with 6 bases in between. The CDR3 has 11 amino acids. The DNA of the CDR3 is TGTGCCAGCGGGATGAACTATGGCTACACCTTC. Protein: CASGMNYGYTF.

This clonotype appeared a few times. This chain connects TRBV12-3 or TRBV12-4 to TRBJ1-4; possible D gene TRBD1, 5 bases. This CDR3 is built from 15 residues. Trimming took off 1 base at V and 5 bases at J, with 11 bases between the two ends. The CDR3 reads CASSLGGVLNEKLFF. The CDR3 region has the DNA TGTGCCAGCAGTTTAGGAGGGGTCCTGAATGAAAAACTGTTTTTT.

This clonotype was observed at least ten times. V and J are TRBV12-5 and TRBJ1-2; tentative D call: TRBD1 (5 bases). The CDR3 sequence is 13 residues long. Germline V CDR1 and CDR2: LGHNT, FRNRAP. V was trimmed by 8 bases and J by 8 bases, leaving 18 bases between them. This CDR3 reads CASRKVGVDGYTF. For the CDR3, the DNA is TGTGCTAGTCGGAAAGTGGGGGTCGACGGCTACACCTTC.

The J gene is TRBJ1-2, the V gene TRBV11-1; weak D call: TRBD1 (6 bases). Trimming took 5 bases from V and 7 from J, leaving 20 bases between them. The CDR3 consists of 15 residues. Looked up from germline, CDR1 is SGHAT and CDR2 is FQDESV (reference sequence). CDR3 nucleotides: TGTGCCAGCAGCGCCTCCCACAGGGTACCCCGTGGCTACACCTTC. Translating it yields CASSASHRVPRGYTF.

This clonotype was counted many times. This rearrangement joins TRBV6-2 or TRBV6-3 to TRBJ1-6; a weak D match, TRBD1 (5 bases). Trimming pared 5 bases from V and 3 bases from J, leaving 11 bases between. The CDR3 has 15 amino acids. CDR1 and CDR2 from the germline V gene are MNHEY and SVGEGT. The CDR3, as DNA: TGTGCCAGCAGTGCATCGGGGCTCTATAATTCACCCCTCCACTTT. It specifies CASSASGLYNSPLHF.

In the case of this clonotype: This may stem from a read error, because a much larger clone lies one nucleotide away. The genes are TRBV7-2 and TRBJ2-5, with TRBD1 matching 7 bases. Germline lookup yields CDR1 SGHTA and CDR2 FQGNSA. The CDR3 extends over 13 amino acids. The CDR3 nucleotides are TGTGCCAGCAGGGGACAGTTCCAAGAGGCCCAGTACTTC. Its translation is CASRGQFQEAQYF.

This clonotype was seen ten or more times. The CDR3 DNA reads TGTGCCAGCAGCTTATATCGTCCTCTGGGACCTCGAGGCACTGAAGCTTTCTTT. Translated: CASSLYRPLGPRGTEAFF. The V call is TRBV11-2, the J call TRBJ1-1; D might be TRBD1 (5 bases). Trimming removed 2 bases at V and 4 bases at J, with 23 bases between. Germline CDR1 and CDR2: SGHAT and FQNNGV. The CDR3 covers 18 residues.

V gene TRBV10-2 combines with J gene TRBJ1-5; 7 positions agree with TRBD1. Germline CDR1 is WSHSY and CDR2 is SAAADI. The CDR3 has 17 residues. J lost 3 bases, V lost 5 bases, and 13 bases had no gene match. The CDR3 is CASSRTPQGPYNQPQHF. CDR3 in DNA: TGCGCCAGCAGTCGAACCCCACAGGGGCCATACAATCAGCCCCAGCATTTT.

This clonotype was counted at least ten times. The chain couples TRBV27 to TRBJ1-2; no clear D. Germline V gene data show CDR1 as MNHEY and CDR2 as SMNVEV (reference sequence). Trimming removed 2 bases from V and 4 bases from J, with 8 bases in between. The CDR3 spans 13 residues. The CDR3 sequence: CASSLRGFYGYTF. As DNA, the CDR3 is TGTGCCAGCAGTTTACGAGGTTTCTATGGCTACACCTTC.

V is TRBV6-2 or TRBV6-3 and J is TRBJ1-5, with a weak D call TRBD1 (6 bases). Germline CDR1 reads MNHEY; CDR2 reads SVGEGT. V was clipped by 7 bases and J by 4 bases, with 23 bases between them. The CDR3 runs 17 residues. Here the CDR3 reads CASTGSPAGTTNQPQHF. The CDR3 bases are TGTGCCAGCACCGGAAGTCCTGCGGGGACAACAAATCAGCCCCAGCATTTT.